A single sample gave rise to the 2 T cell receptor beta chains below, sequenced in a study of cytomegalovirus exposure and HLA in healthy donors. The primer mix had 60 Vbeta and 13 Jbeta primers. Repertoires were generated with immunoSEQ multiplex PCR, while TCRdb's copy carries only in-frame clones and drops some. The table shows more than 100,000 clones, with less than 90% occurring only once. The material sequenced was PBMCs. These receptors originate from a man in his forties in good health and CMV-seronegative.

The V call is TRBV19, the J call TRBJ2-1; 8 nucleotides align to TRBD1. Trimming took 5 bases from V and 2 from J; bases not matched to a gene: 8. Germline V gene data show CDR1 as LNHDA and CDR2 as SQIVND (reference sequence). CDR3 length equals 16 residues. Written as DNA, the CDR3 is TGTGCCAGTAGTGCGGAGGACAGGGCCCCCTACAATGAGCAGTTCTTC. Translated: CASSAEDRAPYNEQFF.

The rearrangement joins TRBV13 to TRBJ2-7; a possible D gene is TRBD2 (5 bases). Trimming removed 3 bases at V and 7 bases at J, with 10 bases between. The germline CDR1 and CDR2 sequences are PRHDT and FYEKMQ (reference sequence). This CDR3 is built from 12 residues. In nucleotides, the CDR3 is TGTGCCAGCAGCTTCGGAGGCGGAGAGCAGTACTTC. Protein product: CASSFGGGEQYF.